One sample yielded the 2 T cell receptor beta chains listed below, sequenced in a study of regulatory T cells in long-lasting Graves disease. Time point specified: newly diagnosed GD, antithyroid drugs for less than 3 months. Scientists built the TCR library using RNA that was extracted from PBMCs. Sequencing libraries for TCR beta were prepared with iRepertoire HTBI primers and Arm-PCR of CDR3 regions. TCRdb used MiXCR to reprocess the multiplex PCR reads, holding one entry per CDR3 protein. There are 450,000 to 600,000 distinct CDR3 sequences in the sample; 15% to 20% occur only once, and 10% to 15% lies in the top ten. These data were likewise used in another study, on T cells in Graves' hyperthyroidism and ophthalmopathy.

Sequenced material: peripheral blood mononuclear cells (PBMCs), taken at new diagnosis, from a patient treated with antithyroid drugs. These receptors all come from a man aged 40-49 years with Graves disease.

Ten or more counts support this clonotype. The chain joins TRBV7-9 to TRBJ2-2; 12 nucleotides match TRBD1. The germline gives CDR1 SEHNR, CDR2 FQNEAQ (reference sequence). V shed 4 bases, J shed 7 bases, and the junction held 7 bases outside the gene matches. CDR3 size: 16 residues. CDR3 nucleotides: TGTGCCAGCAGCTACCGGGACAGGGGGCTTGGCGGGGAGCTGTTTTTT. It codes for CASSYRDRGLGGELFF.

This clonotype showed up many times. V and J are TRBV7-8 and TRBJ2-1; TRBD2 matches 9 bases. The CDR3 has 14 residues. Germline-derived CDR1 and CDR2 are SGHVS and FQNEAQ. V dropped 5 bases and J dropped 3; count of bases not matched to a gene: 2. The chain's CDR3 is CASSRREGYNEQFF. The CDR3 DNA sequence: TGTGCCAGCAGCCGGCGGGAGGGCTACAATGAGCAGTTCTTC.